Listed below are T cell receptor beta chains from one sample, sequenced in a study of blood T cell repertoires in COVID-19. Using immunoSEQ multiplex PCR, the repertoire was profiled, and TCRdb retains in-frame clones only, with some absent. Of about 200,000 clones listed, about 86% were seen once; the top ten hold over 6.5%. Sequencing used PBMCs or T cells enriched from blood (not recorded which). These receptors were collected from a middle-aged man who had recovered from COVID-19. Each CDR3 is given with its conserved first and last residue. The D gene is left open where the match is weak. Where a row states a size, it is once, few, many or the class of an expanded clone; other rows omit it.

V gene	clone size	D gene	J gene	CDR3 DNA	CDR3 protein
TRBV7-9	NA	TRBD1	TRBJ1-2	TGTGCCAGCAGCCAAAAAGGGGGCTCTGGCTACACCTTC	CASSQKGGSGYTF
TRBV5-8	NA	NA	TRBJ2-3	TGTGCCAGCAGCCTTCGCACAGATACGCAGTATTTT	CASSLRTDTQYF
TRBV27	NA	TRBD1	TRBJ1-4	TGTGCCAGCAGTTTGGGTGGGACAGTGGGCGAAAAACTGTTTTTT	CASSLGGTVGEKLFF
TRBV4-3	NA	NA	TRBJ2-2	TGCGCCAGCAGCCAAGATGCCCTAGACACCGGGGAGCTGTTTTTT	CASSQDALDTGELFF
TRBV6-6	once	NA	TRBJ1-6	TGTGCCAGCACCTACCATAATTCACCCCTCCACTTT	CASTYHNSPLHF
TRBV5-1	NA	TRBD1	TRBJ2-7	TGCGCCAGCAGCGGCGGACAGGGCTCCTACGAGCAGTACTTC	CASSGGQGSYEQYF
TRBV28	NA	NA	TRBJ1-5	TGTGCCAGCAGTTTAGTGGGGGCTCGACTTAGCAATCAGCCCCAGCATTTT	CASSLVGARLSNQPQHF
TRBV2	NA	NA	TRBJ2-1	TGTGCCAGCTCTGCACAGGGCTACAATGAGCAGTTCTTC	CASSAQGYNEQFF
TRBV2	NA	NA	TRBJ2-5	TGTGCCAGCAGTCAAGGGGTGTTAGCGGAGACCCAGTACTTC	CASSQGVLAETQYF
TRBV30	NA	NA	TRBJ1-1	TGTGCCTGGAGGCACCGGGAGACTGAAGCTTTCTTT	CAWRHRETEAFF
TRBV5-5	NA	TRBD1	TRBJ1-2	TGTGCCAGCAGCACGGGACAGGACATCGTCTATGGCTACACCTTC	CASSTGQDIVYGYTF
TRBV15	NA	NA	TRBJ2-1	TGTGCCACCAGCAGACTCTTAGACTACAATGAGCAGTTCTTC	CATSRLLDYNEQFF
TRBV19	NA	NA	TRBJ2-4	TGTGCCAGTAGTATCAACCAGGGCCACATTCAGTACTTC	CASSINQGHIQYF
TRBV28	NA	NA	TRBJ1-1	TGTGCCAGCTGGGGGGGCAGGTACACTGAAGCTTTCTTT	CASWGGRYTEAFF
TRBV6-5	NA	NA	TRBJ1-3	TGTGCCAGCAGTCGGGACTCTGGAAACACCATATATTTT	CASSRDSGNTIYF
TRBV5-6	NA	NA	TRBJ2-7	TGTGCCAGCAGCTTGATCGGCAGGGGCTACGAGCAGTACTTC	CASSLIGRGYEQYF
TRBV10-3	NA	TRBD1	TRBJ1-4	TGTGCCATCAGTGATCGGGACAGGGCGGATGAAAAACTGTTTTTT	CAISDRDRADEKLFF
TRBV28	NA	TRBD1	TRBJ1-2	TGTGCCAGCAGTTCTGCCTCGACAGGGGGATATGGCTACACCTTC	CASSSASTGGYGYTF
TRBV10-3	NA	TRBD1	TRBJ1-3	TGTGCCCCCAAACCTTGGGACAGGGCCGGAAACACCATATATTTT	CAPKPWDRAGNTIYF
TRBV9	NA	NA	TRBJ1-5	TGTGCCAGCAGCGTATCGCACACGGGTAGCAATCAGCCCCAGCATTTT	CASSVSHTGSNQPQHF
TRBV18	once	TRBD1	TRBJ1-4	TGTGCCAGCTCGCGGACAGGGGGGAGTGAAAAACTGTTTTTT	CASSRTGGSEKLFF
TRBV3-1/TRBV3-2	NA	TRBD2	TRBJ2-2	TGTGCCAGCAGCCCTGTTAGCGGGGGGAATACCGGGGAGCTGTTTTTT	CASSPVSGGNTGELFF
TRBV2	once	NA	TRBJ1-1	TGTGCCAGCGGTAAGACGCAATCAGGGACTGAAGCTTTCTTT	CASGKTQSGTEAFF
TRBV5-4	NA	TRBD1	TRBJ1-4	TGTGCCAGCAGCGCGGACAGGGGCTGGACTAATGAAAAACTGTTTTTT	CASSADRGWTNEKLFF
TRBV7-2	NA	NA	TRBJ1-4	TGTGCCAGCAGCCCGAGGGAGCAGGGGATCGGTGAAAAACTGTTTTTT	CASSPREQGIGEKLFF
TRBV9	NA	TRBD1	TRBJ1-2	TGTGCCAGCAGCTCCCCCGGGACAGGGTTGGACTATGGCTACACCTTC	CASSSPGTGLDYGYTF
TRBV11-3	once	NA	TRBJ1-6	TGTGCCGGCAGCTTAGCGGGAAATTCACCCCTCCACTTT	CAGSLAGNSPLHF
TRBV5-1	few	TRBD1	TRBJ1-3	TGCGCCAGCAGCTCCGGACAGGGACGCTCTGGAAACACCATATATTTT	CASSSGQGRSGNTIYF
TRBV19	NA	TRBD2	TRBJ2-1	TGTGCCAGTAGTATCGGACTAGCGGGGGCCTCCTACAATGAGCAGTTCTTC	CASSIGLAGASYNEQFF
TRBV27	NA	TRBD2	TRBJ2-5	TGTGCCAGCAGTCAAGGACTAGCGGGGGCGACGACCCAGTACTTC	CASSQGLAGATTQYF
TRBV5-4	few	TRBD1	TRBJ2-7	TGTGCCAGCAGCCACGGGGACAGGGAGGAGCAGTACTTC	CASSHGDREEQYF
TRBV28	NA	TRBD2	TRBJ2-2	TGTGCCAGCAGCCCCCGACTAGCTAACGGGGAGCTGTTTTTT	CASSPRLANGELFF
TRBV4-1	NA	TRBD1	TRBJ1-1	TGCGCCAGCAGCCAAGATACGGACAGGGGGCCCACTGAAGCTTTCTTT	CASSQDTDRGPTEAFF
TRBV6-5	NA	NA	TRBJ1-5	TGTGCCAGCAGTCGGACTTCTCAGCCCCAGCATTTT	CASSRTSQPQHF
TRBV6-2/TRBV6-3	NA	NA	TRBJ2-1	TGTGCCAGCAGTTACTCGACTAGGAATGAGCAGTTCTTC	CASSYSTRNEQFF
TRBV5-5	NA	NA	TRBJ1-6	TGTGCCAGCGGACACCCGGGAGATTATAATTCACCCCTCCACTTT	CASGHPGDYNSPLHF